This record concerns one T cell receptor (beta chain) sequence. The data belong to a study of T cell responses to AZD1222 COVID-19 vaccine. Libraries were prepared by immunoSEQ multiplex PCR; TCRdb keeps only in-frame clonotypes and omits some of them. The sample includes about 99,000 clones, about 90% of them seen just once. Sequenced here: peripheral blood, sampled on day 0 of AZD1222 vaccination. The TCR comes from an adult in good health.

CDR3 nucleotides: TGTGCCAGCAGCCCAATGGGCTTTGGGGGTTGGACTGAAGCTTTCTTT. Translating gives CASSPMGFGGWTEAFF. The V call is TRBV6-2 or TRBV6-3, the J call TRBJ1-1; D may be TRBD1 (5 bases). Trimming cost V 6 bases and J 5 bases, with 22 bases left between them. CDR3 length: 16 amino acids. Germline CDR1 MNHEY, CDR2 SVGEGT.